This TCR beta chain was recorded in a study of blood T cell repertoires in COVID-19. Assay: immunoSEQ multiplex PCR; the TCRdb copy retains only in-frame clones and omits some. The table shows 360,000 or so clones, with less than 90% occurring only once. The germline V and J ends were trimmed by 4 bases and 4 bases, with 8 bases remaining between them. CDR3 length: 13 amino acids. The sample was PBMCs or T cells enriched from blood (not recorded which). The chain joins TRBV12-3 or TRBV12-4 to TRBJ2-1; perhaps TRBD2 as D (6 bases). The origin of this receptor is a young woman who had recovered from COVID-19. The CDR3 loop is CASSSSEYNEQFF. The DNA for the CDR3 is TGTGCCAGCAGTTCTAGCGAGTACAATGAGCAGTTCTTC.